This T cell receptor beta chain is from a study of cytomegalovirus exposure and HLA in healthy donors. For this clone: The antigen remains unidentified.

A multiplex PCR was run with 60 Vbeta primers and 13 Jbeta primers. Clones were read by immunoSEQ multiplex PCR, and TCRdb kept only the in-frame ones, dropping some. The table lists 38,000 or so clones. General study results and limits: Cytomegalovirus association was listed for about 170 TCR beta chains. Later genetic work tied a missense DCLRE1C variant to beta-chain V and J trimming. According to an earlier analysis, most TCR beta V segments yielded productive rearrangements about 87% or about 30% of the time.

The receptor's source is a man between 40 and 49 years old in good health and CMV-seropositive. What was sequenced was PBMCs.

The DNA of the CDR3 is TGTGCCAGCAGCTCCCAAAGCGGGAGGGGGGACGAGCAGTACTTC. Its translation: CASSSQSGRGDEQYF. The V call is TRBV7-2, the J call TRBJ2-7; 10 positions agree with TRBD2. The germline V gene encodes CDR1 SGHTA and CDR2 FQGNSA. The CDR3 has 15 amino acids. Trimming took 4 bases from V and 5 from J; bases not matched to a gene: 8.